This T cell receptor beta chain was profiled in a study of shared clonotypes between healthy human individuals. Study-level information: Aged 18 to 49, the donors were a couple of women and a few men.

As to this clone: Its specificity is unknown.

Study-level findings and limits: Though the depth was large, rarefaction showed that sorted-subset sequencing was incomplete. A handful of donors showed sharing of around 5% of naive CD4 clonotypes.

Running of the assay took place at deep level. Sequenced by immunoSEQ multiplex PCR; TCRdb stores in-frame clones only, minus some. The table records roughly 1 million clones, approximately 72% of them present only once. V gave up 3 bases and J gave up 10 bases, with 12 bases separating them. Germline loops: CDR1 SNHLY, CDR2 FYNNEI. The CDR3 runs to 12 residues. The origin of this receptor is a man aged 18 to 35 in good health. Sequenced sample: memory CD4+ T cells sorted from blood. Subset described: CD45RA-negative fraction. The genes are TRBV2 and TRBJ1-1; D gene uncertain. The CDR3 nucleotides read TGTGCCAGCAGTGACCCCCCCTCCTCAGCTTTCTTT. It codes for CASSDPPSSAFF.